The source of this T cell receptor beta chain is a study of human T cells and chemical hapten exposure. Study overall: Patients, chiefly female, had alopecia areata, totalis or universalis.

As regards this clonotype: Its antigen is unknown.

Points from the study as a whole: Healthy individuals' immune responses may differ from those of donors, who had alopecia.

Methods used by the authors: The number of TCRs in each sample had a median of approximately 90,000 and spanned 23,224 to 690,600. Each CDR3 protein is one row after TCRdb ran MiXCR on the RACE reads. TCRdb's processing, not the authors' own work, is the source of the V and J calls. The sample contains tens of thousands of distinct CDR3 sequences, more than 9% of which appear only once. The time point: pre-sensitization, week 0. Treatment specified: therapeutic diphenylcyclopropenone sensitization with weekly scalp DPC. The authors extracted total RNA from unfractionated whole blood. The sample in question was whole blood, obtained in connection with sensitization to the hapten diphenylcyclopropenone (DPC). The clonotype comes from a woman younger than 45 with alopecia areata. Some clones in this sample may be carry-over from other donors' samples.

CDR3 sequence (DNA): TGTGCCAGCAGCCCCGTCACAGATACGCAGTATTTT. It is translated as CASSPVTDTQYF. The V call is TRBV7-8, the J call TRBJ2-3; D is uncertain. With 5 bases removed from V and 2 bases from J, the gap between germline ends came to 5 bases. The CDR3 length is 12 residues. The V gene's germline CDR1 is SGHVS and CDR2 FQNEAQ.